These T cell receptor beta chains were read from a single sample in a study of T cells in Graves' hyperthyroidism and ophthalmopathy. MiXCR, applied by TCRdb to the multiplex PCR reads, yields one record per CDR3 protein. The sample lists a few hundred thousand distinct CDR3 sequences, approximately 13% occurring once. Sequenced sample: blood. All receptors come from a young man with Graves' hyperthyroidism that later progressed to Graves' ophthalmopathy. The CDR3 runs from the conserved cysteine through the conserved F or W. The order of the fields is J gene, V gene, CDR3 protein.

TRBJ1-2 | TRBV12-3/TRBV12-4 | CASSFGQSHYGYTF
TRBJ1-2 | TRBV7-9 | CASSLSERSINYGYTF
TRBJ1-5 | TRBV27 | CASRSGTRGYQPQHF
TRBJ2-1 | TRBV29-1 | CSVERTVNEQFF
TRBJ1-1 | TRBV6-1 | CASTDREGSTEAFF
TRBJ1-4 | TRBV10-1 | CASSARDRIWIDEKLFF
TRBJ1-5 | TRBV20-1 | CSAGSGNQPQHF
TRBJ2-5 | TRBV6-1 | CASSHTKETQYF
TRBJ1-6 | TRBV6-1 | CASRPGQANSPLHF
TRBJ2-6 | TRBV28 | CASRSSPGTGPPGANVLTF
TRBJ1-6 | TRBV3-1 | CASSPRLGGGNSPLHF
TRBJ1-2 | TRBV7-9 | CASSLTGRYGYTF
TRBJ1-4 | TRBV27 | CASSLRGQGNEKLFF
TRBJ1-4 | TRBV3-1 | CASSQDRGPINEKLFF
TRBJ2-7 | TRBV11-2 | CASSLALSYEQYF
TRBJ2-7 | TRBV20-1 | CSAVVGGDEQYF
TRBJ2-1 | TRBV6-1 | CASSEFRGGYNEQFF
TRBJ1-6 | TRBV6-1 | CASSPTGGLNSPLHF
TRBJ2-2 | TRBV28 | CASSQGLAATGELFF
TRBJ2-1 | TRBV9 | CASSVAAGNSYNEQFF
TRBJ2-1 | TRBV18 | CASSPPNAGSSYNEQFF
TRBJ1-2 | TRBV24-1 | CATSGGTLANYGYTF
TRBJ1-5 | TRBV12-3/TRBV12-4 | CASSLLGANQPQHF
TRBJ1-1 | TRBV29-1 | CSVEHIKQENTEAFF
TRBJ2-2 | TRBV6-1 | CASSQGRGGFTGELFF
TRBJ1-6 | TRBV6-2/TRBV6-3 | CASSYPRGGDNSPLHF
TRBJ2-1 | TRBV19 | CASSADRAYNEQFF
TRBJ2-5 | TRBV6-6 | CASSYSEVQETQYF
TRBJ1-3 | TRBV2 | CASTYRLGNTIYF
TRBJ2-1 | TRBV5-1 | CASRGGTASYNEQFF
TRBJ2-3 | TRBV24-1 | CAASDRRTGGNADTQYF
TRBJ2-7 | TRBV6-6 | CASSYSSTGASPYEQYF
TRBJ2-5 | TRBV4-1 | CASSQIGRVGETQYF
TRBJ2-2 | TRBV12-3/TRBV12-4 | CASSRGTSANTGELFF
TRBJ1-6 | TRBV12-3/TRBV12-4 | CASSSYNSPLHF
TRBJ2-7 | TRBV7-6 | CASSDGYEQYF
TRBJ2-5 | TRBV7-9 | CASSFDSQETQYF
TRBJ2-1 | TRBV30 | CAWSMGDEQFF
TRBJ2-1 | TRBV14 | CASSQDPRPRGFNEQFF
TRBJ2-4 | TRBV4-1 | CASSQDLAGVEVNIQYF
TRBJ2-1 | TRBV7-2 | CASSPPVGLRFGNEQFF